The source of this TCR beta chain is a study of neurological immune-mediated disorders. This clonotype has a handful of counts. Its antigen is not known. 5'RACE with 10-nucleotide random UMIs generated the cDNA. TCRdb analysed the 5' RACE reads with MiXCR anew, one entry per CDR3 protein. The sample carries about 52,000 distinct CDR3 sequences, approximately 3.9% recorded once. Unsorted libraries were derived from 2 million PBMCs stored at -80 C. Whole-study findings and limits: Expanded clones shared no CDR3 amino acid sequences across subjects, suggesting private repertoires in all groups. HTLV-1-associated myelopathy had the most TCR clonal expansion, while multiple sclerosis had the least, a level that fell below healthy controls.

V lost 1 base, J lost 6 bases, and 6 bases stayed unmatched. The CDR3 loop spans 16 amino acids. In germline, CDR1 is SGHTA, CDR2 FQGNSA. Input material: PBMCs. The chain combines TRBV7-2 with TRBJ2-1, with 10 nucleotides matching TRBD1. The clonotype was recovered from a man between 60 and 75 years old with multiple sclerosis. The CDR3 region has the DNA TGTGCCAGCAGCTTAGGGGGGACAGGGGCCCTCAATGAGCAGTTCTTC. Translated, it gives CASSLGGTGALNEQFF.